Listed below are T cell receptor beta chains from one sample, sequenced in a study of CD8+ T cells in alopecia areata. Generated by immunoSEQ multiplex PCR, the TCRdb table keeps only in-frame clones and is missing some. Of under 250,000 clones listed, about 60% are singletons. The specimen comprised CD4+ T cells sorted from blood, sampled at week 0. The receptors stem from a human donor with alopecia areata. CDR3s leave out the opening cysteine and the closing phenylalanine or tryptophan.

v_gene: TRBV30; CDR3aa: AWMPGQLLKDTQY
v_gene: TRBV13; CDR3aa: ASSHTDTQY
v_gene: TRBV27; CDR3aa: ASSSPRGSSYNEQF
v_gene: TRBV30; CDR3aa: AWRPGPGSGNTIY
v_gene: TRBV19; CDR3aa: ASSMVQKGYGYT
v_gene: TRBV29-1; CDR3aa: SVLSGELF
v_gene: TRBV29-1; CDR3aa: SVDRIGGYT
v_gene: TRBV30; CDR3aa: AWSPAYRTTGNEQY
v_gene: TRBV4-2; CDR3aa: ASSPAGTGVRETQY
v_gene: TRBV9; CDR3aa: ASSSEVGTQY
v_gene: TRBV30; CDR3aa: AWGLATAGGRKRGNEQF
v_gene: TRBV7-8; CDR3aa: ASSLDRVDYNSPLH
v_gene: TRBV27; CDR3aa: AAGTTYGYT
v_gene: TRBV4-1; CDR3aa: ASSQDFWRTGGPGYT
v_gene: TRBV30; CDR3aa: AWSGQGNTEAF
v_gene: TRBV5-1; CDR3aa: ASSSDGRLRTEAF
v_gene: TRBV6-6; CDR3aa: ASRPFQGHEQY
v_gene: TRBV7-9; CDR3aa: ASSSPGLVPDTGELF
v_gene: TRBV6-5; CDR3aa: ASSSVTGFGNQPQH
v_gene: TRBV7-7; CDR3aa: ASSPQTGDQETQY
v_gene: TRBV29-1; CDR3aa: SIGQGGEEQY
v_gene: TRBV29-1; CDR3aa: SVDQGFTEAF